A selection of T cell receptor beta chains follows, all from one sample in a study of OX40 agonist ivuxolimab in advanced cancers. Produced via immunoSEQ multiplex PCR; TCRdb's table is partial and in-frame only. The repertoire holds 55,000 to 65,000 clones, with approximately 92% as singletons. The sample was CD4+ or CD8+ T cells sorted from blood, taken in a trial of the OX40 agonist ivuxolimab. The receptors come from an adult with an advanced solid tumor such as melanoma, head and neck, liver or kidney cancer. Both conserved end residues are part of each CDR3. Each record gives: D gene, J gene, clone size, V gene, CDR3 protein, CDR3 DNA. A D gene is named only where the DNA matches it firmly. Clone size is not always given. Where it is, it says once, few, many or a class for expanded clones.

>TRBD2|TRBJ2-1|once|TRBV15
CATSSGLAGGWSSYNEQFF
TGTGCCACCAGCAGTGGACTAGCGGGGGGCTGGAGCTCCTACAATGAGCAGTTCTTC
>NA|TRBJ2-2|NA|TRBV6-5
CASSYSATGELFF
TGTGCCAGCAGTTACAGCGCCACCGGGGAGCTGTTTTTT
>NA|TRBJ1-5|NA|TRBV6-1
CASRRGHYSNQPQHF
TGTGCCAGCAGGAGGGGACATTATAGCAATCAGCCCCAGCATTTT
>TRBD2|TRBJ2-4|NA|TRBV4-3
CASSQDWLAGGKNIQYF
TGCGCCAGCAGCCAAGACTGGCTAGCGGGGGGAAAAAACATTCAGTACTTC
>NA|TRBJ1-5|NA|TRBV28
CASSPRARLQPQHF
TGTGCCAGCAGTCCCCGGGCGCGGCTCCAGCCCCAGCATTTT
>TRBD2|TRBJ2-1|NA|TRBV6-1
CASTKLAGGYNEQFF
TGTGCCAGCACTAAACTAGCGGGGGGCTACAATGAGCAGTTCTTC
>NA|TRBJ2-1|NA|TRBV28
CASSLSTYNEQFF
TGTGCCAGCAGTTTATCGACCTACAATGAGCAGTTCTTC
>TRBD1|TRBJ1-5|NA|TRBV2
CASSGPLTGRNQPQHF
TGTGCCAGCAGTGGTCCCCTGACAGGGCGGAATCAGCCCCAGCATTTT
>NA|TRBJ1-5|NA|TRBV6-1
CASNPRGAGQPQHF
TGTGCCAGCAACCCTCGGGGGGCGGGTCAGCCCCAGCATTTT
>NA|TRBJ1-5|NA|TRBV2
CASSDENYSNQPQHF
TGTGCCAGCAGTGATGAGAATTATAGCAATCAGCCCCAGCATTTT
>NA|TRBJ1-4|NA|TRBV11-3
CASSAAFIFWINEKLFF
TGTGCCAGCAGCGCGGCCTTTATTTTCTGGATAAATGAAAAACTGTTTTTT
>TRBD1|TRBJ2-1|NA|TRBV19
CASSNRQGSYNEQFF
TGTGCCAGCTCCAATCGACAGGGATCCTACAATGAGCAGTTCTTC
>NA|TRBJ1-1|NA|TRBV19
CASSKGSYAEAFF
TGTGCCAGTAGTAAGGGGTCTTACGCTGAAGCTTTCTTT
>NA|TRBJ2-1|NA|TRBV5-1
CASSHTSTSYNEQFF
TGCGCCAGCAGCCACACTAGTACTTCCTACAATGAGCAGTTCTTC
>NA|TRBJ2-3|once|TRBV4-1
CASTADTQYF
TGCGCCAGCACCGCTGATACGCAGTATTTT
>NA|TRBJ2-7|NA|TRBV6-5
CASSYYLEGGFIEQYF
TGTGCCAGCAGTTACTATCTGGAGGGGGGTTTTATCGAGCAGTACTTC
>NA|TRBJ1-5|once|TRBV29-1
CSVGDKVNQPQHF
TGCAGCGTGGGGGACAAGGTCAATCAGCCCCAGCATTTT
>NA|TRBJ2-5|NA|TRBV5-6
CASSWGGQQETQYF
TGTGCCAGCAGCTGGGGGGGACAGCAAGAGACCCAGTACTTC
>TRBD2|TRBJ2-3|NA|TRBV9
CASSAPRVRAGLITDTQYF
TGTGCCAGCAGCGCCCCACGTGTTCGAGCGGGGCTAATCACAGATACGCAGTATTTT
>NA|TRBJ2-5|NA|TRBV6-5
CASTDWGETQYF
TGTGCCAGCACCGACTGGGGGGAGACCCAGTACTTC
>NA|TRBJ2-1|once|TRBV9
CASSVDGGNEQFF
TGTGCCAGCAGCGTAGATGGCGGGAATGAGCAGTTCTTC
>NA|TRBJ2-2|NA|TRBV7-9
CASSFDWGSGELFF
TGTGCCAGCAGCTTTGATTGGGGGTCCGGGGAGCTGTTTTTT
>TRBD1|TRBJ1-6|NA|TRBV4-3
CASSPLTGTNSPLHF
TGCGCCAGCAGCCCTTTGACAGGGACGAATTCACCCCTCCACTTT
>NA|TRBJ2-1|few|TRBV6-1
CASTQGVRSYNEQFF
TGTGCCAGCACCCAAGGGGTCCGCTCCTACAATGAGCAGTTCTTC
>NA|TRBJ2-3|NA|TRBV30
CAWSQAGTDTQYF
TGTGCCTGGAGTCAGGCTGGCACAGATACGCAGTATTTT
>TRBD2|TRBJ2-7|NA|TRBV11-2
CASSWGLATYEQYF
TGTGCCAGCAGCTGGGGACTAGCGACCTACGAGCAGTACTTC
>TRBD1|TRBJ2-7|NA|TRBV7-2
CASSLEGTGDYEQYF
TGTGCCAGCAGCTTAGAGGGGACAGGGGACTACGAGCAGTACTTC
>NA|TRBJ2-3|NA|TRBV7-9
CASSPSLAVTQYF
TGTGCCAGCAGCCCCTCACTCGCGGTAACGCAGTATTTT
>TRBD1|TRBJ1-5|NA|TRBV6-5
CASGQAVIYQPQHF
TGTGCCAGTGGACAGGCTGTCATCTATCAGCCCCAGCATTTT
>NA|TRBJ2-1|NA|TRBV9
CASTTRAGGEQFF
TGTGCCAGCACTACAAGGGCGGGTGGTGAGCAGTTCTTC
>NA|TRBJ1-1|once|TRBV6-6
CASSLGEWDTEAFF
TGTGCCAGCAGTTTAGGGGAATGGGACACTGAAGCTTTCTTT
>NA|TRBJ2-7|NA|TRBV15
CATQFARGYEQYF
TGTGCCACCCAGTTTGCGCGGGGCTACGAGCAGTACTTC
>NA|TRBJ2-3|NA|TRBV30
CAWSVGGAGTDTQYF
TGTGCCTGGAGTGTCGGGGGAGCTGGTACAGATACGCAGTATTTT
>NA|TRBJ2-7|once|TRBV28
CASSSSSYEQYF
TGTGCCAGCAGCTCCAGCTCCTACGAGCAGTACTTC
>NA|TRBJ2-3|NA|TRBV30
CAWGVGSTTDTQYF
TGTGCCTGGGGGGTCGGGAGTACGACAGATACGCAGTATTTT
>NA|TRBJ1-2|NA|TRBV5-6
CASSLEVGAFYGYTF
TGTGCCAGCAGCTTGGAGGTGGGCGCATTCTATGGCTACACCTTC
>TRBD1|TRBJ2-1|NA|TRBV9
CASSASRTGTSYNEQFF
TGTGCCAGCAGCGCAAGTAGGACAGGGACGTCCTACAATGAGCAGTTCTTC
>NA|TRBJ1-1|NA|TRBV6-6
CASSYSGEGAEAFF
TGTGCCAGCAGTTATTCGGGGGAAGGGGCTGAAGCTTTCTTT
>TRBD1|TRBJ1-2|NA|TRBV6-6
CASNGQGGNYGYTF
TGTGCCAGCAACGGACAGGGAGGTAACTATGGCTACACCTTC
>TRBD2|TRBJ2-1|NA|TRBV29-1
CSVRGGAKNEQFF
TGCAGCGTTCGCGGGGGGGCCAAGAATGAGCAGTTCTTC
>TRBD2|TRBJ2-3|NA|TRBV4-2
CASSPTSGGTDTQYF
TGTGCCAGCAGCCCGACTAGCGGGGGCACAGATACGCAGTATTTT
>NA|TRBJ1-5|NA|TRBV6-1
CASSEYGSSNQPQHF
TGTGCCAGCAGTGAATACGGTTCCAGCAATCAGCCCCAGCATTTT
>NA|TRBJ2-5|NA|TRBV7-4
CASSLEASAETQYF
TGTGCCAGCAGCTTAGAGGCCAGTGCGGAGACCCAGTACTTC
>NA|TRBJ2-1|NA|TRBV7-9
CASSLAFGGNEQFF
TGTGCCAGCAGCTTAGCGTTTGGGGGCAATGAGCAGTTCTTC
>TRBD2|TRBJ2-5|NA|TRBV5-4
CASSSKHGLAGSLQETQYF
TGTGCCAGCAGCTCGAAACATGGACTAGCGGGTTCTTTACAAGAGACCCAGTACTTC
>NA|TRBJ2-3|NA|TRBV7-9
CASSLVARAITDTQYF
TGTGCCAGCAGCTTAGTCGCTAGAGCCATCACAGATACGCAGTATTTT